This T cell receptor beta chain came from a study of early T cells in non-severe SARS-CoV-2 infection. About the study: Chains were not paired, and sequencing was done on bulk RNA from unsorted whole blood.

With respect to this clonotype: What it binds is not known.

Individual cDNA molecules were tagged with unique molecular identifiers, the study reported. Via MiXCR, TCRdb re-called the 5' RACE reads, giving one row per CDR3 protein. The table shows tens of thousands of distinct CDR3 sequences, with 11% occurring only once. General study points: Lookups in VDJdb leaned toward anti-spike CD8 responses and missed private and CD4 specificities.

V was cut by 3 bases and J by 8 bases, with 16 bases left in between. Germline lookup yields CDR1 GTSNPN and CDR2 SVGIG (reference sequence). This CDR3 has 13 residues. This chain joins TRBV30 and TRBJ1-2; possible D gene TRBD1, 6 bases. The origin of this receptor is an adult who was a healthcare worker with PCR-confirmed SARS-CoV-2 infection or an uninfected control (not recorded which). Sequencing was performed on whole blood. The CDR3 DNA reads TGTGCCTGGAGCCCAGGGGAATTTTTCGGCTACACCTTC. Encoded protein: CAWSPGEFFGYTF.